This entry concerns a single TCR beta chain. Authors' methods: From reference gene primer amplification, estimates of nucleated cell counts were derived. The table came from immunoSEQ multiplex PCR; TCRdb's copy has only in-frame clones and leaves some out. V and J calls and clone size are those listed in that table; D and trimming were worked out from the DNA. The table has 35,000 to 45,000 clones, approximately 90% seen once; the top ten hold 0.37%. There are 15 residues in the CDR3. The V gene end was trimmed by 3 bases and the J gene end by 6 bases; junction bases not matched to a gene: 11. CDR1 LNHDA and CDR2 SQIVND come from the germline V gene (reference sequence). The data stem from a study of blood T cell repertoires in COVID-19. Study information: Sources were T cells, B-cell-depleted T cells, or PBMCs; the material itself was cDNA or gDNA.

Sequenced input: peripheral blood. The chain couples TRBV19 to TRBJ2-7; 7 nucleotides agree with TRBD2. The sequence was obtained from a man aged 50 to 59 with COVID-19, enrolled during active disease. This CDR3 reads CASSIDGRERVEQYF. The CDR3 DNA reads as TGTGCCAGTAGTATCGACGGGCGGGAGCGGGTCGAGCAGTACTTC.